The 22 T cell receptor beta chains in this list originate from one sample, sequenced in a study of molecular identifiers for immune sequencing clone quantification. TCRdb redid the calling of the PCR reads with MiXCR, one entry per CDR3 protein. The table has about 510,000 distinct CDR3 sequences, 20% to 25% seen once; the top ten hold about 0.8%. The source material was naive CD8+ T cells from blood, with Jurkat cell RNA spiked in. This sample's subset: FACS-sorted CD8+CD4-CCR7+CD45RA+ naive T cells. Receptor source: a human donor in good health. Some libraries in this study had Jurkat cell RNA spiked in.

On this clonotype itself: This may come from a read error, since a much larger clone is one base off. The conserved closing phenylalanine or tryptophan is absent in this CDR3, likely reflecting a read error. V is TRBV30 and J is TRBJ2-3; D might be TRBD2 (5 bases). The CDR3 is 14 amino acids. The ends were cut back, 4 bases at V and 4 bases at J, with 15 bases in the middle. Germline CDR1 reads GTSNPN; CDR2 reads SVGIG (reference sequence). The chain's CDR3 is CAWTDGDGADTQYS. The CDR3 DNA follows: TGTGCCTGGACAGACGGAGACGGGGCAGATACGCAGTATTCT.

This clonotype was seen ten or more times. This sequence joins TRBV28 and TRBJ2-3; 9 bases are shared with TRBD1. The CDR3 covers 14 residues. V shed 9 bases, J shed 2 bases, and the junction held 6 bases outside the gene matches. Germline V CDR1 and CDR2: MDHEN, SYDVKM. CDR3 DNA: TGTGCCAGTGAGGACAGGGGTTACACAGATACGCAGTATTTT. Translating gives CASEDRGYTDTQYF.

This clonotype was counted at least ten times. The J gene is TRBJ1-6, the V gene TRBV6-5, with a tentative D call TRBD1 (6 bases). CDR1 is MNHEY and CDR2 is SVGAGI in the germline V gene. The V end lost 0 bases, the J end lost 7 bases, and 7 bases lay between the germline ends. CDR3 length: 14 residues. CDR3 DNA sequence: TGTGCCAGCAGTTACTCGGGGGGCAATTCACCCCTCCACTTT. Protein sequence: CASSYSGGNSPLHF.

Many counts were recorded for this clonotype. J is TRBJ2-1 and V is TRBV7-2; D not certain. V lost 1 base and J lost 5, with 9 bases in between. The CDR3 covers 14 residues. CDR1 and CDR2 (germline): SGHTA, FQGNSA. As DNA, the CDR3 is TGTGCCAGCAGCTTAGAAGGTTCCCACAATGAGCAGTTCTTC. Its protein product is CASSLEGSHNEQFF.

This clonotype was observed at least ten times. This chain uses TRBV29-1 with TRBJ2-7; TRBD1 matches 7 bases. The germline V gene encodes CDR1 SQVTM and CDR2 ANQGSEA. V lost 0 bases to trimming and J lost 2 bases; unmatched junction nucleotides: 4. CDR3 length equals 14 residues. The CDR3 protein is CSVEEGTETYEQYF. The CDR3 DNA reads as TGCAGCGTTGAAGAAGGGACAGAGACCTACGAGCAGTACTTC.

Comment on this clonotype: Just one base apart from a much larger clone, this may be a read error. The gene calls are TRBV2 and TRBJ1-1, with D possibly being TRBD1 (5 bases). CDR1 SNHLY and CDR2 FYNNEI come from the germline V gene. This CDR3 is built from 16 residues. The CDR3 is CASSEGALNLGTEAFF. The CDR3 DNA reads as TGTGCCAGCAGCGAAGGGGCTCTTAATCTCGGGACTGAAGCTTTCTTT.

The chain carries TRBV19 and TRBJ1-2; possible D gene TRBD1, 5 bases. CDR3 length equals 13 residues. Germline CDR1 LNHDA, CDR2 SQIVND (reference sequence). Trimming took 5 bases from V and 0 from J, leaving 7 bases between them. The CDR3 protein is CASSVTANYGYTF. The DNA of the CDR3 is TGTGCCAGTAGTGTGACAGCTAACTATGGCTACACCTTC.

This clonotype turned up a few times. The V gene is TRBV6-2 or TRBV6-3, the J gene TRBJ2-3, with D maybe TRBD1 (6 bases). V lost 0 bases and J 5 bases, leaving 12 bases between the germline ends. The CDR3 consists of 15 residues. Germline V gives CDR1 MNHEY, CDR2 SVGEGT. The CDR3 region is CASSYSMWGRDTQYF. CDR3 coding DNA: TGTGCCAGCAGTTACTCGATGTGGGGGCGAGATACGCAGTATTTT.

The table lists this clonotype with many counts. The chain recombines TRBV2 with TRBJ1-5; D gene unclear. V gave up 5 bases and J gave up 2 bases, with 10 bases separating them. The germline gives CDR1 SNHLY, CDR2 FYNNEI. The length of the CDR3 is 14 residues. CDR3 residues: CASSTGPRNQPQHF. The CDR3 DNA follows: TGTGCCAGCAGTACCGGGCCCCGCAATCAGCCCCAGCATTTT.

Concerning this clonotype itself: A clone one base away is much larger, so this may be a read error. The chain has TRBV7-2 and TRBJ1-1; TRBD1 aligns across 7 bases. Germline loops: CDR1 SGHTA, CDR2 FQGNSA. The CDR3 length is 16 residues. Germline trimming cut 1 base from V and 1 base from J; bases unmatched to any gene: 6. The CDR3 nucleotides are TGTGCCAGCAGCTTAGGACAGGGCCGGAGGAACACTGAAGCTTTCTTT. This sequence encodes CASSLGQGRRNTEAFF.

J is TRBJ2-1 and V is TRBV20-1; TRBD2 aligns across 7 bases. Germline V CDR1 and CDR2: DFQATT, SNEGSKA (reference sequence). Trimming took 6 bases from V and 6 from J; bases not matched to a gene: 14. The CDR3 has 15 amino acids. CDR3 sequence reads: CSASHVGRAGNEQFF. The DNA of the CDR3 is TGCAGTGCCAGCCACGTGGGGAGGGCTGGCAATGAGCAGTTCTTC.

This clonotype was found many times. V gene TRBV6-2 or TRBV6-3 combines with J gene TRBJ2-3, with 8 bases fitting TRBD2. Losses at the gene ends were 6 bases for V and 0 bases for J; bases not matched to a gene: 8. Germline V gene lookup returns CDR1 MNHEY and CDR2 SVGEGT. The CDR3 totals 16 residues. In DNA form, the CDR3 reads TGTGCCAGCAGATCAGCGGGAGTCTTTAGCACAGATACGCAGTATTTT. It specifies CASRSAGVFSTDTQYF.

Only one count was recorded for this clonotype. No conserved phenylalanine or tryptophan ends this CDR3, so it is likely a read error. This chain joins TRBV5-1 and TRBJ1-3; D gene ambiguous. This CDR3 comprises 14 residues. Germline CDR1 is SGHRS and CDR2 is YFSETQ. Deletions cut 5 bases from V and 0 bases from J, with 9 bases between. The CDR3 DNA follows: TGCGCCAGCAGTTGGACGGACTCTGGAAACACCATATATCTT. This sequence encodes CASSWTDSGNTIYL.

The table lists this clonotype with a few counts. The chain carries TRBV10-3 and TRBJ2-6; TRBD1 matches 8 bases. Germline loops: CDR1 ENHRY, CDR2 SYGVKD. With 8 bases clipped from V and 0 bases from J, the junction kept 6 bases outside the gene matches. This CDR3 has 16 amino acids. CDR3: CAISRTGNSGANVLTF. The CDR3, as DNA: TGTGCCATCTCAAGGACAGGGAACTCTGGGGCCAACGTCCTGACTTTC.

This clonotype was seen a few times. This chain links TRBV7-9 with TRBJ1-1; 7 bases map to TRBD1. Germline V gives CDR1 SEHNR, CDR2 FQNEAQ (reference sequence). With 11 bases clipped from V and 3 bases from J, the junction kept 18 bases outside the gene matches. This CDR3 region has 16 residues. The CDR3 is CAGRGRRDRGDTEAFF. CDR3 nucleotides: TGTGCCGGGAGGGGTCGTCGGGACAGAGGGGACACTGAAGCTTTCTTT.

The chain links TRBV15 to TRBJ2-7; tentative D call: TRBD2 (6 bases). This CDR3 is 14 amino acids long. Per the germline V gene, CDR1 is LNHNV and CDR2 is YYDKDF (reference sequence). Deletions cut 0 bases from V and 2 bases from J, with 8 bases between. The CDR3 region is CATSRDGGAYEQYF. DNA for the CDR3: TGTGCCACCAGCAGAGATGGAGGGGCCTACGAGCAGTACTTC.

The J gene is TRBJ2-3, the V gene TRBV12-3 or TRBV12-4; tentative D call: TRBD1 (6 bases). The CDR3 is 15 amino acids. V was pared by 6 bases and J by 2 bases, with 15 bases between. This chain's CDR3 is CASSQITGHTDTQYF. The CDR3 bases are TGTGCCAGCAGCCAGATCACAGGGCACACAGATACGCAGTATTTT.

Details on this clonotype: The conserved closing phenylalanine or tryptophan is absent in this CDR3, likely reflecting a read error. The chain has TRBV11-3 and TRBJ2-1; either TRBD1 or TRBD2 may supply D (5 bases each). The CDR3 is made up of 16 amino acids. Germline V gives CDR1 SGHNT, CDR2 YENEEA. CDR3 region: CASSLRSGSVDNVQFL. CDR3 DNA: TGTGCCAGCAGCTTAAGGTCAGGGAGCGTAGACAATGTGCAGTTCCTC.

The J gene is TRBJ1-5, the V gene TRBV5-5; 10 positions agree with TRBD1. The trim removed 4 bases at V and 5 bases at J, leaving 6 bases unmatched. The CDR3 sequence is 15 residues long. Germline CDR1 SGHKS, CDR2 YYEKEE (reference sequence). The CDR3 loop reads CASSPGTGEYQPQHF. CDR3 nucleotides: TGTGCCAGCAGCCCCGGGACAGGGGAGTATCAGCCCCAGCATTTT.

The table lists this clonotype with many counts. This chain uses TRBV4-1 with TRBJ1-2, with unresolved D. V shed 3 bases and J shed 1 base, with 15 bases lying between them. Germline V gene lookup returns CDR1 MGHRA and CDR2 YSYEKL. The length of the CDR3 is 16 residues. The CDR3 DNA sequence: TGCGCCAGCAGCCACCCTACTACAGAAATTAACTATGGCTACACCTTC. Translated, it gives CASSHPTTEINYGYTF.

J is TRBJ2-7 and V is TRBV7-9; the match to TRBD2 covers 7 bases. The CDR3 length is 16 residues. Per germline, CDR1 SEHNR and CDR2 FQNEAQ (reference sequence). The V gene end was trimmed by 1 base and the J gene end by 2 bases; junction bases not matched to a gene: 8. The DNA of the CDR3 is TGTGCCAGCAGCTTAGTTCTTAGCGGGCCCACCTACGAGCAGTACTTC. Translating gives CASSLVLSGPTYEQYF.

This clonotype was counted many times. The rearrangement links TRBV27 to TRBJ2-6; D call uncertain. Trimming shortened V by 4 bases and J by 0 bases, and 13 bases separated the two germline ends. The CDR3 has 17 residues. The germline V gene has CDR1 MNHEY and CDR2 SMNVEV (reference sequence). CDR3: CASSSRTGTSGANVLTF. CDR3 sequence (DNA): TGTGCCAGCAGTTCCCGGACCGGTACCTCTGGGGCCAACGTCCTGACTTTC.